A selection of T cell receptor beta chains follows, all from one sample in a study of early T cells in non-severe SARS-CoV-2 infection. MiXCR was run by TCRdb on the 5' RACE reads, yielding one entry per CDR3 protein. The sample holds tens of thousands of distinct CDR3 sequences, approximately 16% seen once. Sequenced material: whole blood, taken at baseline. The origin of the receptors is an adult who was a healthcare worker with PCR-confirmed SARS-CoV-2 infection or an uninfected control (not recorded which). Both conserved end residues are part of each CDR3. The D gene is left open where the match is weak. Clone size is shown for a subset of rows, as once, few, many or a class of expanded clone.

size	D	V	J	DNA	CDR3
.	.	TRBV18	TRBJ1-2	TGTGCCAGCTCACCACCAGTCAGACCGACTAACTATGGCTACACCTTC	CASSPPVRPTNYGYTF
few	TRBD1	TRBV30	TRBJ2-7	TGTGCCTGGAATCGCGAGACAGGGGGTTACGAGCAGTACTTC	CAWNRETGGYEQYF
once	.	TRBV18	TRBJ1-2	TGTGCCAGCTCACCACCAGGGGCTCCCTATGGCTACACCTTC	CASSPPGAPYGYTF
.	TRBD2	TRBV7-8	TRBJ2-7	TGTGCCAGCAGCTTCACTAGCGGGAGTTTTAGCGAGCAGTACTTC	CASSFTSGSFSEQYF
.	TRBD2	TRBV7-9	TRBJ2-3	TGTGCCAGCGGCGGGAGGGGCTTTAGCACAGATACGCAGTATTTT	CASGGRGFSTDTQYF
few	TRBD1	TRBV7-2	TRBJ2-7	TGTGCCAGCAGCCAAAGGACAGGTCGATTTATCGAGCAGTACTTC	CASSQRTGRFIEQYF
.	.	TRBV9	TRBJ1-2	TGTGCCAGCAGCCAGGGATATGGCTATGGCTACACCTTC	CASSQGYGYGYTF
few	.	TRBV19	TRBJ1-5	TGTGCCAGTAGTATCGGGGGTAGCAATCAGCCCCAGCATTTT	CASSIGGSNQPQHF
few	.	TRBV18	TRBJ2-5	TGTGCCAGCTCACCTAGTCTGGAGACCCAGTACTTC	CASSPSLETQYF
.	TRBD1	TRBV10-2	TRBJ1-1	TGCGCCAGCTCGACAGGGGGCTTTGAAGCTTTCTTT	CASSTGGFEAFF
few	TRBD2	TRBV7-9	TRBJ2-1	TGTGCCAGCAGCTATTCGACTAGCGGGGACTACAATGAGCAGTTCTTC	CASSYSTSGDYNEQFF
many	.	TRBV4-3	TRBJ2-1	TGCGCCAGCAGCCAAGTGACTAGCAATGAGCAGTTCTTC	CASSQVTSNEQFF
.	TRBD2	TRBV12-3/TRBV12-4	TRBJ2-1	TGTGCCAGCGCTTCTAGCGGTGATGAGCAGTTCTTC	CASASSGDEQFF
.	.	TRBV20-1	TRBJ2-1	TGCAGTGCGGAAAATCGCAATGAGCAGTTCTTC	CSAENRNEQFF
many	.	TRBV12-3/TRBV12-4	TRBJ1-1	TGTGCCAGCAGGGACCCTGGGATGAACACTGAAGCTTTCTTT	CASRDPGMNTEAFF
.	TRBD1	TRBV30	TRBJ1-1	TGTGCCTGGAACAGGGGCCTGAACACTGAAGCTTTCTTT	CAWNRGLNTEAFF
few	TRBD2	TRBV28	TRBJ2-7	TGTGCCAGCAGTCCCGGACTAGCGGGAGGTTACGAGCAGTACTTC	CASSPGLAGGYEQYF
many	.	TRBV20-1	TRBJ1-5	TGCAGTGCAAATACAGACGAAATTACCCAGCATTTT	CSANTDEITQHF
many	.	TRBV5-1	TRBJ2-3	TGCGCCAGCAGCTTAGGAAGTCAACTCAAGGATACGCAGTATTTT	CASSLGSQLKDTQYF
.	.	TRBV6-2/TRBV6-3	TRBJ1-6	TGTGCCGGAGCAGGGGTAAACTCACCCCTCCACTTT	CAGAGVNSPLHF
few	.	TRBV6-5	TRBJ2-3	TGTGCCAGCAGTTACTCGAAACAAGGGGTCCCCTATTGGGATACGCAGTATTTT	CASSYSKQGVPYWDTQYF
many	.	TRBV29-1	TRBJ2-7	TGCAGCGTTAAGCGCACAGGGAAGGACGAGCAGTACTTC	CSVKRTGKDEQYF
.	.	TRBV29-1	TRBJ2-3	TGCAGCGTTGACCCCGTGGTTACAGGTTACAACACAGATACGCAGTATTTT	CSVDPVVTGYNTDTQYF
.	TRBD2	TRBV10-2	TRBJ2-3	TGCGCCAGCAGTGATGGGCGGGGGAGCACAGATACGCAGTATTTT	CASSDGRGSTDTQYF
.	.	TRBV24-1	TRBJ1-1	TGTGCCACCAGTGACGGGGGGAGGAACACTGAAGCTTTCTTT	CATSDGGRNTEAFF
many	.	TRBV11-2	TRBJ1-1	TGTGCCAGCAGCTTAAATTCCGGGACAGAAGCTTTCTTT	CASSLNSGTEAFF
.	.	TRBV20-1	TRBJ2-1	TGCAGTGCTAGAGATGAGCATGGGACTCCCGAAATTGGGTTCTTC	CSARDEHGTPEIGFF
few	.	TRBV5-1	TRBJ2-6	TGCGCCAGCAGCTTGGAGACTGGGGCCAACGTCCTGACTTTC	CASSLETGANVLTF
.	.	TRBV13	TRBJ2-1	TGTGCCAGCAGCTTAGGGTCGGGCGGCTTCAATGAGCAGTTCTTC	CASSLGSGGFNEQFF
.	TRBD1	TRBV28	TRBJ2-1	TGTGCCAGCAGTTTATATCCTAGGACAGGGGCCTACGATGAGCAGTTCTTC	CASSLYPRTGAYDEQFF
many	.	TRBV5-1	TRBJ2-7	TGCGCCAGCAGCTCCCAGGTGACGGACGAGCAGTACTTC	CASSSQVTDEQYF
few	TRBD2	TRBV12-5	TRBJ2-7	TGTGCTAGTGCTTCCGGACTAGCGGATTCCTACGAGCAGTACTTC	CASASGLADSYEQYF
many	TRBD2	TRBV12-3/TRBV12-4	TRBJ2-3	TGTGCCAGCAGCGTAACTAGCGCCGTCCCAGATACGCAGTATTTT	CASSVTSAVPDTQYF
few	TRBD2	TRBV7-2	TRBJ2-5	TGTGCCAGCAGCTTAGAAGGACTAGCGAAGACCCAGTACTTC	CASSLEGLAKTQYF
few	.	TRBV10-3	TRBJ2-1	TGTGCCATCAGCGCCAAGGTTCACTTCGGGCAAAATGAGCAGTTCTTC	CAISAKVHFGQNEQFF
few	.	TRBV6-5	TRBJ2-5	TGTGCCAGCAGTCACGGACAGCCCCAAGAGACCCAGTACTTC	CASSHGQPQETQYF
.	TRBD2	TRBV14	TRBJ2-7	TGTGCCAGCAGCTCAAAGAGCGGGAGGGGGAACTACGAGCAGTACTTC	CASSSKSGRGNYEQYF
.	.	TRBV6-1	TRBJ2-2	TGTGCCAGCAGTGAGGGACTCTCCACCGGGGAGCTGTTTTTT	CASSEGLSTGELFF
few	.	TRBV20-1	TRBJ2-1	TGCAGTGCTAGGGACCACACCTACAATGAGCAGTTCTTC	CSARDHTYNEQFF
few	.	TRBV4-2	TRBJ2-3	TGTGCCAGCAGCCAAGGAAGGGCGGGCACAGATACGCAGTATTTT	CASSQGRAGTDTQYF
many	.	TRBV29-1	TRBJ2-1	TGCAGCGTTGGTAGGGAAATTTTCAATGAGCAGTTCTTC	CSVGREIFNEQFF
few	.	TRBV12-3/TRBV12-4	TRBJ2-1	TGTGCCAGCAGTTTAGTCGATGAGCAGTTCTTC	CASSLVDEQFF
many	.	TRBV11-2	TRBJ2-1	TGTGCCAGCACCTATAGCTCCTACAATGAGCAGTTCTTC	CASTYSSYNEQFF
many	.	TRBV12-3/TRBV12-4	TRBJ2-5	TGTGCCAGCAGTTTAGTGGGGGTAGAGACCCAGTACTTC	CASSLVGVETQYF
.	TRBD1	TRBV2	TRBJ2-3	TGTGCCAGCAGTGAGTCTAGACAGGGCGGTACGCAGTATTTT	CASSESRQGGTQYF
.	TRBD2	TRBV19	TRBJ2-7	TGTGCCAGTAGTACCCACGAAGCGGGAGCCTACGAGCAGTACTTC	CASSTHEAGAYEQYF
many	TRBD2	TRBV14	TRBJ2-2	TGTGCCAGCAGTGAACTAGCGACCGGGGAGCTGTTTTTT	CASSELATGELFF
.	.	TRBV5-1	TRBJ2-3	TGCGCCAGCACCCATGCTGGAGGGTCCGATACGCAGTATTTT	CASTHAGGSDTQYF